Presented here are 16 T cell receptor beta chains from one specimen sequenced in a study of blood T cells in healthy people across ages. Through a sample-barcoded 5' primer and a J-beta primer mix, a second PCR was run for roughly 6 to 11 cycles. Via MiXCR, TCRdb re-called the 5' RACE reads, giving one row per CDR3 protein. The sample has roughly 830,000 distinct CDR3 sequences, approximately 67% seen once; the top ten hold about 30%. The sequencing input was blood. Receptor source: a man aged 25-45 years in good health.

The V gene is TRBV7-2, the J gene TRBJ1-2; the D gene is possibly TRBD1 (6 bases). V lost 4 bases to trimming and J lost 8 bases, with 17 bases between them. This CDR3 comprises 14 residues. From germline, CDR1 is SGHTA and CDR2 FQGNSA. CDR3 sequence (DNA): TGTGCCAGCAGCTCCCGTCCAGGGGAAGGCGGCTACACCTTC. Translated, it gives CASSSRPGEGGYTF.

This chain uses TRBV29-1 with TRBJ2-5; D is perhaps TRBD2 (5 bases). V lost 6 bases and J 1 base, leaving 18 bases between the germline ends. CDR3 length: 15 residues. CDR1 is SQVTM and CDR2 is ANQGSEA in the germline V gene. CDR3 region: CSVLWGRSGQETQYF. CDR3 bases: TGCAGCGTCCTTTGGGGAAGGAGCGGCCAAGAGACCCAGTACTTC. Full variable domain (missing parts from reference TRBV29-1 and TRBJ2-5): SAVISQKPSRDICQRGTSLTIQCQVDSQVTMMFWYRQQPGQSLTLIATANQGSEATYESGFVIDKFPISRPNLTFSTLTVSNMSPEDSSIYLCSVLWGRSGQETQYFGPGTRLLVL.

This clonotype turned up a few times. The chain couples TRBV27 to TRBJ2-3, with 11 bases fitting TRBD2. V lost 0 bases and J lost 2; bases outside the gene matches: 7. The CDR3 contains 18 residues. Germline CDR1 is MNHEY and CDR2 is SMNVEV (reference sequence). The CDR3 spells CASSLSVASGGNTDTQYF. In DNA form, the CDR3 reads TGTGCCAGCAGTTTATCGGTGGCTAGCGGGGGGAACACAGATACGCAGTATTTT.

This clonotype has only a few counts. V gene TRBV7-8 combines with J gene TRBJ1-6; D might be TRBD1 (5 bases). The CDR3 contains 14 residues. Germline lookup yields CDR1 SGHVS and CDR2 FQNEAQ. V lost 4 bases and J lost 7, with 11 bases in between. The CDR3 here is CASSSIGGNSPLHF. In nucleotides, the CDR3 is TGTGCCAGCAGCTCCATTGGGGGAAATTCACCCCTCCACTTT. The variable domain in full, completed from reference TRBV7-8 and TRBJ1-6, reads GAGVSQSPRYKVAKRGQDVALRCDPISGHVSLFWYQQALGQGPEFLTYFQNEAQLDKSGLPSDRFFAERPEGSVSTLKIQRTQQEDSAVYLCASSSIGGNSPLHFGNGTRLTVT.

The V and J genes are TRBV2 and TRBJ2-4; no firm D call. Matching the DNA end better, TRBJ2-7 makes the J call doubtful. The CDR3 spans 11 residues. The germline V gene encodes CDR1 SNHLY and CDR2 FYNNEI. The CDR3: CASSVPGEQYF. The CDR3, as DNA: TGTGCCAGCAGTGTTCCAGGCGAGCAGTACTTC.

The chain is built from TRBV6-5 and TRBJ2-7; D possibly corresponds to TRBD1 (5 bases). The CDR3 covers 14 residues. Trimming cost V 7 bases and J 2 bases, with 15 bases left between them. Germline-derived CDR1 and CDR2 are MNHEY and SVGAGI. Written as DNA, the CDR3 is TGTGCCAGCAACCCGGCAGGGTACGCCTACGAGCAGTACTTC. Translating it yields CASNPAGYAYEQYF.

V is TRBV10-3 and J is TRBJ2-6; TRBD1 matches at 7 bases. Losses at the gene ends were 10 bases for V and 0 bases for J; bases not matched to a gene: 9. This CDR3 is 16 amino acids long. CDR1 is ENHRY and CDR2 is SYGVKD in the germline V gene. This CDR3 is CARGQTVPSGANVLTF. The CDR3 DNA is TGTGCCAGGGGACAGACAGTTCCCTCTGGGGCCAACGTCCTGACTTTC.

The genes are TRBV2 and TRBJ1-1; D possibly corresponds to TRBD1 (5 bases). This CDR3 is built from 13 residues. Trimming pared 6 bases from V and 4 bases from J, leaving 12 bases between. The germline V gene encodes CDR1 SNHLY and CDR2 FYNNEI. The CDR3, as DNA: TGTGCCAGCAGACGGGACCTAGGCACTGAAGCTTTCTTT. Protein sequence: CASRRDLGTEAFF.

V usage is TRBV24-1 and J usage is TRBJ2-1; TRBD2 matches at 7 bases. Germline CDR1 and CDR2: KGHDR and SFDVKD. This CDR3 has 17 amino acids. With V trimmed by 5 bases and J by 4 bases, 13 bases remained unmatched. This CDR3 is CATSAQRTGLPYNEQFF. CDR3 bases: TGTGCCACCAGTGCGCAAAGAACGGGACTACCATACAATGAGCAGTTCTTC.

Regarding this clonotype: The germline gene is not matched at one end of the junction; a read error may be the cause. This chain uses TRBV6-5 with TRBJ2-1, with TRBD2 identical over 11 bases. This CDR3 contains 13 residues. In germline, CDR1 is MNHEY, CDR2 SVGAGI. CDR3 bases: TGTGCCAGCAGTGACTCGACTAGCGGGGTTCAGTTCTTC. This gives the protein CASSDSTSGVQFF.

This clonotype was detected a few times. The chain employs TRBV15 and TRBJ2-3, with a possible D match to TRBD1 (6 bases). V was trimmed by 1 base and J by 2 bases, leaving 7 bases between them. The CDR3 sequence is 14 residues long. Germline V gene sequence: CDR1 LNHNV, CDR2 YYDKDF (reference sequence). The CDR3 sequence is CATSRGGPTDTQYF. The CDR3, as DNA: TGTGCCACCAGCAGAGGGGGGCCCACAGATACGCAGTATTTT. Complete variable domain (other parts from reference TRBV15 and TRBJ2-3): DAMVIQNPRYQVTQFGKPVTLSCSQTLNHNVMYWYQQKSSQAPKLLFHYYDKDFNNEADTPDNFQSRRPNTSFCFLDIRSPGLGDTAMYLCATSRGGPTDTQYFGPGTRLTVL.

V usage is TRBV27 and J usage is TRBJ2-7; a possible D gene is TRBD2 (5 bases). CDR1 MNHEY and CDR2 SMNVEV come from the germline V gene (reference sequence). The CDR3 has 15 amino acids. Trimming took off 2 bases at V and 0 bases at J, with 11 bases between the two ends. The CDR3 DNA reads TGTGCCAGCAGTTTAAGGATAGGAGGCTCCTACGAGCAGTACTTC. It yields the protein CASSLRIGGSYEQYF.

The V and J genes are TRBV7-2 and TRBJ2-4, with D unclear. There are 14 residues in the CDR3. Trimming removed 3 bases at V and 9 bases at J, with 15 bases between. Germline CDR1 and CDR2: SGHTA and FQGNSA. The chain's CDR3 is CASSLASISGIQYF. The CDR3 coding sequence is TGTGCCAGCAGCTTGGCCAGTATCTCAGGCATTCAGTACTTC.

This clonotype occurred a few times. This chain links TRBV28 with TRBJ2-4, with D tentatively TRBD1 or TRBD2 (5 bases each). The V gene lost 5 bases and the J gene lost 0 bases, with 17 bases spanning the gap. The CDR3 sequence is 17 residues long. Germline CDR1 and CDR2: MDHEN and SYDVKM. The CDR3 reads CASSTTGLGVAKNIQYF. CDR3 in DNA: TGTGCCAGCAGTACGACGGGGTTGGGGGTAGCCAAAAACATTCAGTACTTC.

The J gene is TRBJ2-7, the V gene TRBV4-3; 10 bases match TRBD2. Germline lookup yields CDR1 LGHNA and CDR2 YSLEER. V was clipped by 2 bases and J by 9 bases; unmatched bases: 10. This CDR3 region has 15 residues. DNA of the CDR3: TGCGCCAGCAGCCAACTAGCGGGGGAGCCCTTGCGGCAGTACTTC. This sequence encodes CASSQLAGEPLRQYF.

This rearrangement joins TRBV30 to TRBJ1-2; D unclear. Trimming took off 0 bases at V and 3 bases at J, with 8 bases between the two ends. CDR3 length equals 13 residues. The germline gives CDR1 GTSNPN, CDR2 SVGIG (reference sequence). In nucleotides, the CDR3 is TGTGCCTGGAGTGTACGGACGGACTATGGCTACACCTTC. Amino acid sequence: CAWSVRTDYGYTF.